Listed here is a single TCR beta chain. The data originate from a study of shared clonotypes between healthy human individuals. Terminally differentiated effector memory CD45RA+ cells were left out of the naive CD8 fraction, which was CD45RO-negative and positively selected for CCR7. This was a deep-level run. Profiling relied on immunoSEQ multiplex PCR, and the TCRdb table lists in-frame clones only, not all of them. The sample holds millions of clones, about 93% seen once. This CDR3 has 17 residues. Unmatched junction bases numbered 12, after V lost 5 bases and J lost 5 bases. The germline CDR1 and CDR2 sequences are LNHDA and SQIVND (reference sequence).

Sequencing was done on a sample of naive CD8+ T cells from PBMCs. The chain uses TRBV19 and TRBJ2-2; TRBD2 aligns across 9 bases. The TCR originated in a man aged 18-30 years in good health. Some clones in this sample may be carry-over from other donors' samples. The CDR3 region is CASSPPGWREGTGELFF. The CDR3 bases are TGTGCCAGTAGTCCTCCCGGATGGCGGGAGGGAACCGGGGAGCTGTTTTTT.